This TCR beta chain emerged from a study of early T cells in non-severe SARS-CoV-2 infection. This clonotype has ten or more counts. TCRdb processed the 5' RACE reads anew with MiXCR; each CDR3 protein has one entry. The table records 35,000 or so distinct CDR3 sequences, over 4.5% of them present only once. This receptor was identified in an adult who was a healthcare worker with PCR-confirmed SARS-CoV-2 infection or an uninfected control (not recorded which). The sample taken for sequencing was whole blood.

The DNA of the CDR3 is TGTGCCACAGGGACATACCCCGACGGCTACTCTGGAAACACCATATATTTT. Amino acid sequence: CATGTYPDGYSGNTIYF. The chain joins TRBV2 to TRBJ1-3, with a tentative D call TRBD1 (6 bases). The CDR3 has 17 amino acids. Germline CDR1 reads SNHLY; CDR2 reads FYNNEI. Trimming removed 10 bases from V and 0 bases from J, with 22 bases in between.